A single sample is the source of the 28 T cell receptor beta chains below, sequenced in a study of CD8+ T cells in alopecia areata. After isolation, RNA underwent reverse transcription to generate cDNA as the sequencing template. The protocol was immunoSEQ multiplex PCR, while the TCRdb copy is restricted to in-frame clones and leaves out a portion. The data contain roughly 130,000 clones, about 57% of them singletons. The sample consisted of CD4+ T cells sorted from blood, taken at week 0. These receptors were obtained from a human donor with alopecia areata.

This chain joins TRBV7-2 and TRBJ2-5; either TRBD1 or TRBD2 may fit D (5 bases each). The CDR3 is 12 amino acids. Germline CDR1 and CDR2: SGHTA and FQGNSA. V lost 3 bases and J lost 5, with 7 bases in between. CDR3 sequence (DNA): TGTGCCAGCAGCTTGGGGGTGGAGACCCAGTACTTC. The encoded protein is CASSLGVETQYF.

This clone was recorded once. CDR3 amino acids: CASSPRQGNYGYTF. The DNA of the CDR3 is TGTGCCAGCAGTCCCCGGCAGGGTAACTATGGCTACACCTTC. J is TRBJ1-2 and V is TRBV6-5, with a tentative D call TRBD1 (5 bases). The CDR3 spans 14 residues. Germline V gives CDR1 MNHEY, CDR2 SVGAGI. V was trimmed by 5 bases and J by 1 base, leaving 11 bases between them.

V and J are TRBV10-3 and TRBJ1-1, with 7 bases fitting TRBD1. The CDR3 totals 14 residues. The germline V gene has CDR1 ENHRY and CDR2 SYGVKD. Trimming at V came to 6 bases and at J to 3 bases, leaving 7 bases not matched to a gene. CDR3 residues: CAIRGRGVDTEAFF. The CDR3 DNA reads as TGTGCCATCAGGGGCAGGGGGGTGGACACTGAAGCTTTCTTT.

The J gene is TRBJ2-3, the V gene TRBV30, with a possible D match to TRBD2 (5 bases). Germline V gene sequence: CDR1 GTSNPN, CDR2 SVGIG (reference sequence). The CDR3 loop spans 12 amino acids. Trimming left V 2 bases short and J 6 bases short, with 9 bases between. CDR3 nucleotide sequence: TGTGCCTGGAGTCTAGCCCGGGATACGCAGTATTTT. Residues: CAWSLARDTQYF.

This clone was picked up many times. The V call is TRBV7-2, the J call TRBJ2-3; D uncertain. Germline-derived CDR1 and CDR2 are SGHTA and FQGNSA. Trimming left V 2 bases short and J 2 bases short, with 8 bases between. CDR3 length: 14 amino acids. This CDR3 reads CASSLTQPTDTQYF. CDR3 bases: TGTGCCAGCAGCTTAACCCAGCCCACAGATACGCAGTATTTT.

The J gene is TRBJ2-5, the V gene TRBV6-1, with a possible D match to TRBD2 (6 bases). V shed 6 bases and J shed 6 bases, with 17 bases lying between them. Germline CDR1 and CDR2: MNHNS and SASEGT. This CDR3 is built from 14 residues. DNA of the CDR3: TGTGCCAGCAGCGAGGGTTGGGGGGTGAAGACCCAGTACTTC. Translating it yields CASSEGWGVKTQYF.

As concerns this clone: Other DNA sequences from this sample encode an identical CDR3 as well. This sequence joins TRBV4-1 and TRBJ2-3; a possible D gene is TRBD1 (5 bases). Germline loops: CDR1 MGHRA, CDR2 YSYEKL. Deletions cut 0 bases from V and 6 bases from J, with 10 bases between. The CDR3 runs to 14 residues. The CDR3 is CASSQELQGDTQYF. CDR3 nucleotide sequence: TGCGCCAGCAGCCAAGAACTTCAGGGCGATACGCAGTATTTT.

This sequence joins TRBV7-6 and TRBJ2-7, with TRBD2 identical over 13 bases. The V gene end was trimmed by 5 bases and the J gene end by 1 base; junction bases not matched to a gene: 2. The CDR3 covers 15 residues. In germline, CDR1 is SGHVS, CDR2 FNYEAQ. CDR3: CASSPGLAGSYEQYF. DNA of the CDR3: TGTGCCAGCAGCCCGGGACTAGCGGGGTCCTACGAGCAGTACTTC.

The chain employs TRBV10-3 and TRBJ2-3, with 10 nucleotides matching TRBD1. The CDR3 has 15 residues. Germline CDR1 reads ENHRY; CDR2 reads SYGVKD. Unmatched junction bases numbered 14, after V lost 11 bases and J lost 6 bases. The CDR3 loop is CAVGQGMDYGDTQYF. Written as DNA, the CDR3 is TGTGCCGTGGGACAGGGGATGGATTATGGTGATACGCAGTATTTT.

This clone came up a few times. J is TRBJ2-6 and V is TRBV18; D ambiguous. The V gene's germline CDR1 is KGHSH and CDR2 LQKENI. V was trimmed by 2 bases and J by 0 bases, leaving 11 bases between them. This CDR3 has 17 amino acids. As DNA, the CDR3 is TGTGCCAGCTCACCAACGTTCGATGCCTCTGGGGCCAACGTCCTGACTTTC. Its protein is CASSPTFDASGANVLTF.

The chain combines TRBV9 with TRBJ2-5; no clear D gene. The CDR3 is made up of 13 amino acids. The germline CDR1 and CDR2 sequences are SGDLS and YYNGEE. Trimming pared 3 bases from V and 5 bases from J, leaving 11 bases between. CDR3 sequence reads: CASSAPVGETQYF. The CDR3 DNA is TGTGCCAGCAGCGCCCCGGTCGGCGAGACCCAGTACTTC. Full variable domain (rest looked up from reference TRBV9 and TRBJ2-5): DSGVTQTPKHLITATGQRVTLRCSPRSGDLSVYWYQQSLDQGLQFLIQYYNGEERAKGNILERFSAQQFPDLHSELNLSSLELGDSALYFCASSAPVGETQYFGPGTRLLVL.

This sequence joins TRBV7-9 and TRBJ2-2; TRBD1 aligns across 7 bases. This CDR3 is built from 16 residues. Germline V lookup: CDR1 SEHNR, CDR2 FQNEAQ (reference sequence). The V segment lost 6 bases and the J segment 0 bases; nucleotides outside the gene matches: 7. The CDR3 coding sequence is TGTGCCAGCAGTCATACAGGGGTATCGAACACCGGGGAGCTGTTTTTT. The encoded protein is CASSHTGVSNTGELFF.

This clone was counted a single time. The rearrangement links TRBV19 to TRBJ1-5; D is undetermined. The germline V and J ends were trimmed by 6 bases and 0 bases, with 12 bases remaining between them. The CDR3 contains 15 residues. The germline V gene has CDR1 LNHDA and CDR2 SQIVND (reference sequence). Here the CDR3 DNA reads TGTGCCAGTAGCCAAGGACCTTATAGCAATCAGCCCCAGCATTTT. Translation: CASSQGPYSNQPQHF.

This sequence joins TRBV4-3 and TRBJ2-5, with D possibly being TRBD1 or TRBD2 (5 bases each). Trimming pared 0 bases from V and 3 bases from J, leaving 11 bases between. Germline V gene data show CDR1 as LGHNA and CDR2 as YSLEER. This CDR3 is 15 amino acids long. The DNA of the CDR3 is TGCGCCAGCAGCCAAGACCCAGGGAGCGAAGAGACCCAGTACTTC. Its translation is CASSQDPGSEETQYF.

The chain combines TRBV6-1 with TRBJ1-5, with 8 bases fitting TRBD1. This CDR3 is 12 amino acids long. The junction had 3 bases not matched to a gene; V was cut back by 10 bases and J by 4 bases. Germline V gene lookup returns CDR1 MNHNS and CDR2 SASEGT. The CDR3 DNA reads TGTGCCACCAGGACAGGGAATCAGCCCCAGCATTTT. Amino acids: CATRTGNQPQHF.

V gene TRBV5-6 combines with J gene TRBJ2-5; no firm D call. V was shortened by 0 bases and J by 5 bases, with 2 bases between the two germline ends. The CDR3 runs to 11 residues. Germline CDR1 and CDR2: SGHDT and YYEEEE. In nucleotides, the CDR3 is TGTGCCAGCAGCTTGGAGGAGACCCAGTACTTC. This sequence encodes CASSLEETQYF.

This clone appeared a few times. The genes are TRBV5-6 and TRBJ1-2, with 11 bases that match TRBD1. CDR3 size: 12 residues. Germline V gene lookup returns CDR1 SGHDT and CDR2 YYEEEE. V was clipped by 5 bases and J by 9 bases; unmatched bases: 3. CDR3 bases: TGTGCCAGCAGGGGACAGGGGGAGAGCTACACCTTC. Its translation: CASRGQGESYTF.

The CDR3 spells CASSLDSHTGELFF. The CDR3, as DNA: TGTGCCAGCAGCTTGGATTCTCACACCGGGGAGCTGTTTTTT. The chain carries TRBV5-4 and TRBJ2-2, with no clear D. The CDR3 is 14 amino acids. The germline V gene encodes CDR1 SGHNT and CDR2 YYREEE (reference sequence). Trimming stripped 0 bases from V and 3 bases from J, with 6 bases between.

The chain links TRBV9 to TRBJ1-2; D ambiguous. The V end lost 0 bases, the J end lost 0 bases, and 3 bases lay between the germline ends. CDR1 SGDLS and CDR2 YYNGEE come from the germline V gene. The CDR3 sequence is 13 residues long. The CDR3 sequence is CASSVGANYGYTF. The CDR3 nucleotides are TGTGCCAGCAGCGTAGGGGCTAACTATGGCTACACCTTC.

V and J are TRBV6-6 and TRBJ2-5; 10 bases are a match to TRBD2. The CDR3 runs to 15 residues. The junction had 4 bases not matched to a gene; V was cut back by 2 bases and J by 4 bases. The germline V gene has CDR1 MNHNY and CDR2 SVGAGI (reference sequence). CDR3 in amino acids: CASSYTAGGRETQYF. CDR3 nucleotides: TGTGCCAGCAGTTACACAGCGGGAGGGCGAGAGACCCAGTACTTC.

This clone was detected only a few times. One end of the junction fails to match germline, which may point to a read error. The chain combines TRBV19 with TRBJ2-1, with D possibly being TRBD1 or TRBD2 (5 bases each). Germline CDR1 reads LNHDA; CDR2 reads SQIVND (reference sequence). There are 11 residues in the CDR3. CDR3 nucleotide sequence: TGTGCCAGTAGCCGTGGGACGAGCGAGGTCTTC. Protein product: CASSRGTSEVF.

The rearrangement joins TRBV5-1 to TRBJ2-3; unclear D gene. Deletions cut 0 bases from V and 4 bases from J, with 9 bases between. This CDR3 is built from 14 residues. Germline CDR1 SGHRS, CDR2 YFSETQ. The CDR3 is CASSLVGTADTQYF. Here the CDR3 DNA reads TGCGCCAGCAGCTTGGTTGGCACCGCAGATACGCAGTATTTT.

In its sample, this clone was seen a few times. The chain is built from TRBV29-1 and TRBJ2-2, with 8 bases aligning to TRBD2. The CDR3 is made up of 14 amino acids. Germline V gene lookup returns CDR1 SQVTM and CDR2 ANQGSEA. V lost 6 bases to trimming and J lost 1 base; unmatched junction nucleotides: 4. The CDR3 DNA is TGCAGCGTGTTTCTAGCGGGGAACACCGGGGAGCTGTTTTTT. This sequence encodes CSVFLAGNTGELFF.

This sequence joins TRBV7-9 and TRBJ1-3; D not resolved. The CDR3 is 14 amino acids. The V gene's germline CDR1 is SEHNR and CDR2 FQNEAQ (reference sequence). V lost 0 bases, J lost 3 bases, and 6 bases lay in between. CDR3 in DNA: TGTGCCAGCAGCTTAGCAGGGAGTGGAAACACCATATATTTT. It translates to CASSLAGSGNTIYF.

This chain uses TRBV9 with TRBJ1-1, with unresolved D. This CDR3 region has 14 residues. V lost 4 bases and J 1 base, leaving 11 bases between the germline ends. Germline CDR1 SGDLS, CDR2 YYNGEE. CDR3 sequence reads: CASSTDLGNTEAFF. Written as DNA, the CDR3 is TGTGCCAGCAGCACCGACCTGGGGAACACTGAAGCTTTCTTT.

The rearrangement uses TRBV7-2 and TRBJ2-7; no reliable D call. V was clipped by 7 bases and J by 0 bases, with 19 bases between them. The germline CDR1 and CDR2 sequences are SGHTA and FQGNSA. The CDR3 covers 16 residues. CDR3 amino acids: CASKKDLGDSSYEQYF. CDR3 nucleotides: TGTGCCAGCAAGAAGGATTTAGGAGATAGCTCCTACGAGCAGTACTTC.

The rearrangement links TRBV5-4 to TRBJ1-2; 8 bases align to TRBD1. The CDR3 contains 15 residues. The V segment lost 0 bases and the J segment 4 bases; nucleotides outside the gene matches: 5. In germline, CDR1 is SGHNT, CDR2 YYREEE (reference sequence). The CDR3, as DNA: TGTGCCAGCAGCTTGGTAGTAGGACAGGGCTATGGCTACACCTTC. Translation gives CASSLVVGQGYGYTF.

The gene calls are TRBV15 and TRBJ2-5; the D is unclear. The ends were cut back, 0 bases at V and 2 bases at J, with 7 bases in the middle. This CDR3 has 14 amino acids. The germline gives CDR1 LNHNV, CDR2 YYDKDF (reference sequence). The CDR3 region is CATSRDQQQETQYF. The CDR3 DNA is TGTGCCACCAGCAGAGATCAGCAGCAAGAGACCCAGTACTTC.